This TCR beta chain was documented in a study of T cell repertoires in cytomegalovirus infection. At the level of the study: An indication of both CMV infection and matching HLA type came from public TCR beta signatures.

The CDR3 length is 15 residues. V lost 5 bases, J lost 5 bases, and 8 bases stayed unmatched. Per the germline V gene, CDR1 is SEHNR and CDR2 is FQNEAQ (reference sequence). Findings of the study overall: CMV-specific TCR beta clonotypes restricted by HLA-C were the ones dominating the ex vivo response. Totalled public TCR beta family frequency picked out people who carried CMV plus the relevant HLA.

MiXCR, run by TCRdb on the reads, gives a single entry per CDR3 protein. The table shows 250,000 to 300,000 distinct CDR3 sequences, with approximately 9% occurring only once. At least ten counts were recorded for this clonotype. What it recognizes is unknown. The source of this sequence is a human donor in good health (CMV status not recorded). Some clones in this sample may be carry-over from other donors' samples. J is TRBJ1-2 and V is TRBV7-9; 10 bases are shared with TRBD1. The sequenced material came from PBMCs. CDR3 protein: CASSPDRGQLYGYTF. In DNA, the CDR3 is TGTGCCAGCAGCCCTGACAGGGGGCAGTTGTATGGCTACACCTTC.